This T cell receptor beta chain was found in a study of PD-1 blockade in classical Hodgkin lymphoma. On this clone: As yet, its antigen is unknown. Other DNA sequences from this sample encode an identical CDR3 as well.

The table came from immunoSEQ multiplex PCR; TCRdb's copy has only in-frame clones and leaves some out. The sample includes about 29,000 clones, 85% of them seen just once. After autologous stem cell transplantation all patients relapsed, and prior brentuximab vedotin exposure differed between cohorts. Magnetic negative selection of thawed PBMCs was the method by which CD4+ T cells were purified. Broader study findings: In CD4+ cells, TCR diversity went up significantly by C4D1, but in CD8+ cells it did not. Relapsed/refractory patients reportedly had lower baseline diversity than newly diagnosed patients. Those achieving complete response showed baseline diversity like newly diagnosed patients.

The V end was cut by 5 bases, the J end by 7 bases, with 23 bases between. This CDR3 contains 16 residues. Germline V CDR1 and CDR2: GTSNPN, SVGIG (reference sequence). Sequenced material: CD4+ T cells from blood, taken at baseline. The sequence came from a human donor with classical Hodgkin lymphoma. The genes are TRBV30 and TRBJ1-4; the D gene is possibly TRBD1 (5 bases). CDR3 loop: CAWAPRGEMRGEKLFF. The DNA for the CDR3 is TGTGCCTGGGCCCCGAGGGGCGAAATGAGGGGTGAAAAACTGTTTTTT.